The T cell receptor (beta chain) under discussion was sequenced for a study of blood T cells in healthy people across ages. Regarding this clonotype: Antigen unknown.

Findings and limits, study-wide: TCR beta diversity, measured per million T cells, fell in a roughly linear way with age.

Staff drew roughly 10 milliliters of peripheral blood from each donor. The CDR3 is 16 amino acids. Germline CDR1 SGDLS, CDR2 YYNGEE. The J segment lost 4 bases and the V segment lost 3 bases, leaving 5 bases of the junction unmatched. It was with a sample-barcoded 5' primer and a J-beta primer mix that a second PCR of roughly 6 to 11 cycles was run. Every cDNA molecule carried a tag from a template-switch adaptor bearing 12 random nucleotides. TCRdb recomputed calls from the 5' RACE reads with MiXCR, one row per CDR3 protein. The sample has hundreds of thousands of distinct CDR3 sequences, about 61% seen once; the top ten hold around 24%.

V is TRBV9 and J is TRBJ2-5; 14 positions match TRBD2. The sequence came from a man aged 35 to 55 in good health. The material sequenced was blood. The CDR3 bases are TGTGCCAGCAGCGGCTGGACTAGCGGGAGGAGAGAGACCCAGTACTTC. It specifies CASSGWTSGRRETQYF.